This TCR beta chain was sequenced in a study of patients and donors after allogeneic stem cell transplantation. Germline values: CDR1 ENHRY, CDR2 SYGVKD. Losses at the gene ends were 11 bases for V and 3 bases for J; bases not matched to a gene: 13. CDR3 length: 16 residues. From the RT-PCR reads, TCRdb called clonotypes with MiXCR, one entry per CDR3 protein. Of about a million distinct CDR3 sequences listed, roughly 17% are singletons. Sequencing was performed on blood, either unsorted or a sorted T cell fraction (not recorded which). V is TRBV10-3 and J is TRBJ2-7; TRBD2 matches 13 bases. This receptor was identified in a human donor who was either an allogeneic HSCT recipient or a stem cell or donor lymphocyte infusion donor (not recorded which). It is not recorded whose cells these are; they may come from a transplant donor. The CDR3 loop reads CASRPGTSGNIYEQYF. The CDR3 region has the DNA TGTGCCTCTCGTCCCGGGACTAGCGGGAATATCTACGAGCAGTACTTC.